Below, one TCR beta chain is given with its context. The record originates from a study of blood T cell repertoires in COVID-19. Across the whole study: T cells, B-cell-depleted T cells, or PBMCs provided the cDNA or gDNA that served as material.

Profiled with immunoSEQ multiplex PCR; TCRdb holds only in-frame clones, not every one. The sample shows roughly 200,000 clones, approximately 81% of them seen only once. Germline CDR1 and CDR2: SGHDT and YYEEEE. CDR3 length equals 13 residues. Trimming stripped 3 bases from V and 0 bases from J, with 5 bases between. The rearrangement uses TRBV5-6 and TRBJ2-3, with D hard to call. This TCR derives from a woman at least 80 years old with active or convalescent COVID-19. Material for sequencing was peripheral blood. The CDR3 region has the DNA TGTGCCAGCAGCTCGACTAGCACAGATACGCAGTATTTT. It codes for CASSSTSTDTQYF. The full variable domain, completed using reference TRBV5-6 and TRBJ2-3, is DAGVTQSPTHLIKTRGQQVTLRCSPKSGHDTVSWYQQALGQGPQFIFQYYEEEERQRGNFPDRFSGHQFPNYSSELNVNALLLGDSALYLCASSSTSTDTQYFGPGTRLTVL.